These 26 T cell receptor beta chains were sequenced from one sample in a study of OX40 agonist ivuxolimab in advanced cancers. Profiled with immunoSEQ multiplex PCR; TCRdb holds only in-frame clones, not every one. This table has roughly 40,000 clones, 86% appearing once. The sequenced sample was CD4+ or CD8+ T cells sorted from blood, obtained in a trial of the OX40 agonist ivuxolimab. These receptors were taken from an adult with an advanced solid tumor such as melanoma, head and neck, liver or kidney cancer.

This clone was counted once. This chain connects TRBV9 to TRBJ1-5; D not certain. The V gene's germline CDR1 is SGDLS and CDR2 YYNGEE. The CDR3 length is 15 residues. V gave up 4 bases and J gave up 3 bases, with 14 bases separating them. CDR3 in DNA: TGTGCCAGCAGCCCCGAAAGGTGGGTCAATCAGCCCCAGCATTTT. Encoded protein: CASSPERWVNQPQHF.

The CDR3 loop reads CASSLSGNYEQYF. Here the CDR3 DNA reads TGTGCCAGCAGTTTATCGGGCAATTACGAGCAGTACTTC. V and J are TRBV27 and TRBJ2-7; no clear D. With 0 bases removed from V and 4 bases from J, the gap between germline ends came to 7 bases. The CDR3 is 13 residues long. Germline assignment: CDR1 MNHEY and CDR2 SMNVEV (reference sequence).

V gene TRBV7-8 combines with J gene TRBJ1-2, with TRBD1 identical over 8 bases. CDR1 SGHVS and CDR2 FQNEAQ come from the germline V gene. The CDR3 sequence is 16 residues long. The ends lost 1 base at V and 8 bases at J; junction bases unmatched: 12. The CDR3 loop reads CASSLVQGATPEGYTF. DNA of the CDR3: TGTGCCAGCAGCTTAGTTCAGGGGGCAACTCCGGAGGGCTACACCTTC.

This clone was counted a single time. V gene TRBV14 combines with J gene TRBJ2-7; 8 bases are shared with TRBD1. V shed 5 bases and J 4 bases; nucleotides not matched to a gene: 10. Germline assignment: CDR1 SGHDN and CDR2 FVKESK. This CDR3 has 15 amino acids. This CDR3 is CASSRARTGWYEQYF. CDR3 nucleotide sequence: TGTGCCAGCAGCAGAGCTCGGACAGGGTGGTACGAGCAGTACTTC.

The J gene is TRBJ2-5, the V gene TRBV9, with D perhaps TRBD2 (5 bases). V lost 0 bases to trimming and J lost 1 base, with 10 bases between them. This CDR3 has 15 residues. Germline V CDR1 and CDR2: SGDLS, YYNGEE. CDR3 region: CASSVGSGSQETQYF. The CDR3 DNA sequence: TGTGCCAGCAGCGTAGGGAGCGGCTCCCAAGAGACCCAGTACTTC.

V is TRBV27 and J is TRBJ2-1, with TRBD2 as a possible D gene (6 bases). CDR3 length: 14 residues. Germline CDR1 reads MNHEY; CDR2 reads SMNVEV (reference sequence). With 7 bases removed from V and 6 bases from J, the gap between germline ends came to 16 bases. The CDR3 DNA reads as TGTGCCAGCACCCGCCGGGGGATTAGCAATGAGCAGTTCTTC. It translates to CASTRRGISNEQFF.

This clone showed up just a few times. CDR3 bases: TGTGCCAGCAGCTTGGCCCCGATGGGCACTGAAGCTTTCTTT. Protein sequence: CASSLAPMGTEAFF. The chain links TRBV5-8 to TRBJ1-1; D remains ambiguous. The CDR3 runs to 14 residues. The ends were cut back, 0 bases at V and 4 bases at J, with 10 bases in the middle. Germline loops: CDR1 SGHTS, CDR2 YDEGEE.

The CDR3 coding sequence is TGTGCCAGCAGTCCTAGAATATACAATGAGCAGTTCTTC. It encodes CASSPRIYNEQFF. The V gene is TRBV28, the J gene TRBJ2-1, with D uncertain. This CDR3 contains 13 residues. Per germline, CDR1 MDHEN and CDR2 SYDVKM. Deletions cut 5 bases from V and 4 bases from J, with 9 bases between.

The V gene is TRBV4-1, the J gene TRBJ2-1; 7 bases are shared with TRBD2. Germline V gene data show CDR1 as MGHRA and CDR2 as YSYEKL. Trimming took 5 bases from V and 0 from J; bases not matched to a gene: 1. This CDR3 region has 14 residues. The CDR3 nucleotides read TGCGCCAGCAGCGGGGAGGGCTCCTACAATGAGCAGTTCTTC. It encodes CASSGEGSYNEQFF.

V is TRBV6-1 and J is TRBJ1-5; 12 bases map to TRBD1. The junction had 6 bases not matched to a gene; V was cut back by 3 bases and J by 0 bases. Germline assignment: CDR1 MNHNS and CDR2 SASEGT. The CDR3 extends over 18 amino acids. Here the CDR3 reads CASSDWDRGHYSNQPQHF. The CDR3 bases are TGTGCCAGCAGTGATTGGGACAGGGGGCACTATAGCAATCAGCCCCAGCATTTT.

CDR3 sequence: CASSFGQGIPEAFF. Written as DNA, the CDR3 is TGTGCCAGCAGCTTTGGACAGGGTATCCCTGAAGCTTTCTTT. The chain recombines TRBV5-5 with TRBJ1-1, with 8 positions matching TRBD1. V was clipped by 2 bases and J by 6 bases; unmatched bases: 6. Per the germline V gene, CDR1 is SGHKS and CDR2 is YYEKEE (reference sequence). The CDR3 length is 14 residues.

The chain carries TRBV9 and TRBJ2-1; 8 bases align to TRBD1. Germline-derived CDR1 and CDR2 are SGDLS and YYNGEE. The CDR3 length is 15 residues. After removal of 1 base from V and 6 bases from J, the junction contained 6 bases not matched to a gene. This CDR3 is CASSVSTGGFNEQFF. For the CDR3, the DNA is TGTGCCAGCAGCGTATCTACAGGGGGATTCAATGAGCAGTTCTTC.

The rearrangement links TRBV19 to TRBJ2-7; 8 bases are shared with TRBD1. The CDR3 spans 13 residues. The V and J ends lost 5 bases and 3 bases, in that order; junction bases with no gene match: 3. Germline CDR1 is LNHDA and CDR2 is SQIVND (reference sequence). The CDR3 sequence is CASSRTGNYEQYF. The CDR3 DNA reads as TGTGCCAGTAGTCGGACAGGGAACTACGAGCAGTACTTC.

The V gene is TRBV6-4, the J gene TRBJ2-3, with D possibly matching TRBD2 (5 bases). Per the germline V gene, CDR1 is MRHNA and CDR2 is SNTAGT. The germline V and J ends were trimmed by 7 bases and 10 bases, with 12 bases remaining between them. The CDR3 contains 11 residues. DNA of the CDR3: TGTGCCAGCATCAGAGGGTCGGCGCAGTATTTT. It encodes CASIRGSAQYF.

This clone ranks as medium-sized. Other DNA sequences within the sample encode an identical CDR3. The rearrangement joins TRBV15 to TRBJ2-3; 7 bases are a match to TRBD2. The germline V gene encodes CDR1 LNHNV and CDR2 YYDKDF (reference sequence). The CDR3 runs to 18 residues. With V trimmed by 0 bases and J by 2 bases, 11 bases remained unmatched. DNA of the CDR3: TGTGCCACCAGCAGAGATACGGGAGGACTACACACCACAGATACGCAGTATTTT. Residues: CATSRDTGGLHTTDTQYF.

This chain uses TRBV6-1 with TRBJ2-7; D unresolved. The CDR3 covers 13 residues. The V gene's germline CDR1 is MNHNS and CDR2 SASEGT. Trimming removed 2 bases at V and 0 bases at J, with 5 bases between. CDR3 in DNA: TGTGCCAGCAGTGAATCGAGCTCCTACGAGCAGTACTTC. This codes for CASSESSSYEQYF.

The chain combines TRBV7-8 with TRBJ1-2, with D perhaps matching TRBD1 (6 bases). This CDR3 comprises 15 residues. The germline CDR1 and CDR2 sequences are SGHVS and FQNEAQ. V shed 1 base and J shed 3 bases, with 12 bases lying between them. This CDR3 reads CASSLEGGTDYGYTF. The CDR3 DNA sequence: TGTGCCAGCAGCTTAGAGGGGGGAACGGACTATGGCTACACCTTC.

This clone was seen a single time. The chain uses TRBV7-2 and TRBJ2-7, with 13 nucleotides matching TRBD2. Germline assignment: CDR1 SGHTA and CDR2 FQGNSA. The CDR3 consists of 16 residues. Germline trimming cut 1 base from V and 5 bases from J; bases unmatched to any gene: 5. The CDR3 bases are TGTGCCAGCAGCTTAGACTTGGGACTAGCGGGGAACGAGCAGTACTTC. It is translated as CASSLDLGLAGNEQYF.

This clone was seen only once. The V call is TRBV7-6, the J call TRBJ1-3; maybe TRBD1 (6 bases). Germline CDR1 and CDR2: SGHVS and FNYEAQ. V shed 4 bases and J shed 4 bases, with 14 bases lying between them. The CDR3 is made up of 15 amino acids. The CDR3 is CASSSHREGGNTIYF. CDR3 nucleotides: TGTGCCAGCAGCTCCCACAGGGAGGGCGGAAACACCATATATTTT. Drawing the rest from reference TRBV7-6 and TRBJ1-3, the complete variable domain is GAGVSQSPRYKVTKRGQDVALRCDPISGHVSLYWYRQALGQGPEFLTYFNYEAQQDKSGLPNDRFSAERPEGSISTLTIQRTEQRDSAMYRCASSSHREGGNTIYFGEGSWLTVV.

This chain connects TRBV9 to TRBJ2-3; perhaps TRBD2 as D (5 bases). The length of the CDR3 is 17 residues. Trimming stripped 0 bases from V and 0 bases from J, with 14 bases between. CDR1 SGDLS and CDR2 YYNGEE come from the germline V gene. The DNA for the CDR3 is TGTGCCAGCAGCGTAGTTGGAGCGGCCTCTAGCACAGATACGCAGTATTTT. Amino acids: CASSVVGAASSTDTQYF.

This clone was seen a single time. The chain combines TRBV5-1 with TRBJ2-1; 10 bases are a match to TRBD1. Germline V gene lookup returns CDR1 SGHRS and CDR2 YFSETQ. CDR3 length equals 16 residues. V trimming: 4 bases; J trimming: 1 base; junction bases outside the gene matches: 5. CDR3 DNA sequence: TGCGCCAGCAGCGGGGGACAGGGGTCGTCCTACAATGAGCAGTTCTTC. Translated, it gives CASSGGQGSSYNEQFF.

The rearrangement joins TRBV10-3 to TRBJ1-2, with no clear D. Trimming pared 10 bases from V and 9 bases from J, leaving 27 bases between. Per the germline V gene, CDR1 is ENHRY and CDR2 is SYGVKD. CDR3 length equals 15 residues. The CDR3 DNA is TGTGCCACAACCACCGATTTCGGAGGAGACGTTAGCTACACCTTC. This sequence encodes CATTTDFGGDVSYTF.

The rearrangement joins TRBV19 to TRBJ1-2; TRBD1 matches at 7 bases. The junction had 7 bases not matched to a gene; V was cut back by 4 bases and J by 2 bases. Per germline, CDR1 LNHDA and CDR2 SQIVND (reference sequence). The length of the CDR3 is 15 residues. CDR3 in amino acids: CASSSRDSDNYGYTF. In nucleotides, the CDR3 is TGTGCCAGTAGTAGCAGGGACAGTGACAACTATGGCTACACCTTC.

V is TRBV19 and J is TRBJ2-1; 9 positions agree with TRBD1. The CDR3 runs to 14 residues. With 5 bases clipped from V and 6 bases from J, the junction kept 5 bases outside the gene matches. CDR1 and CDR2 (germline): LNHDA, SQIVND (reference sequence). In DNA form, the CDR3 reads TGTGCCAGTAGTCCCGGGACAGGGTTCAATGAGCAGTTCTTC. It encodes CASSPGTGFNEQFF.

This clone showed up just once. The J gene is TRBJ2-1, the V gene TRBV4-3; D might be TRBD1 (6 bases). Trimming shortened V by 0 bases and J by 3 bases, and 12 bases separated the two germline ends. This CDR3 has 16 residues. The germline gives CDR1 LGHNA, CDR2 YSLEER. The CDR3 coding sequence is TGCGCCAGCAGCCAAGATAAACAGGGCCACTACAATGAGCAGTTCTTC. The encoded protein is CASSQDKQGHYNEQFF.

V is TRBV9 and J is TRBJ1-1; 7 bases map to TRBD1. CDR1 SGDLS and CDR2 YYNGEE come from the germline V gene. This CDR3 is 15 amino acids long. The V and J ends lost 4 bases and 1 base, in that order; junction bases with no gene match: 7. Here the CDR3 reads CASSTTGLANTEAFF. The CDR3 DNA reads TGTGCCAGCAGCACGACAGGGTTGGCGAACACTGAAGCTTTCTTT.